Listed here are 26 T cell receptor beta chains from one sample, sequenced in a study of response to subunit inactivated influenza vaccine. A single record per CDR3 protein comes from TCRdb applying MiXCR to the RT-PCR reads. The table shows around 710,000 distinct CDR3 sequences, with about 14% occurring only once. The sequences come from PBMCs from blood, collected roughly 2 weeks before vaccination. Receptors originate from a man aged 45 to 65 who received an inactivated influenza vaccine.

This clonotype has at least ten counts. The chain recombines TRBV20-1 with TRBJ2-3; D is perhaps TRBD2 (6 bases). CDR1 and CDR2 (germline): DFQATT, SNEGSKA (reference sequence). V shed 3 bases and J shed 0 bases, with 7 bases lying between them. The length of the CDR3 is 13 residues. CDR3 bases: TGCAGTGCTAGGGGGACTAGCACAGATACGCAGTATTTT. Translation: CSARGTSTDTQYF.

This clonotype was found a few times. CDR3 in DNA: TGCAGTGCACCCCCGGGACAGGGGGCTACCTACGAGCAGTACTTC. It codes for CSAPPGQGATYEQYF. The rearrangement links TRBV20-1 to TRBJ2-7; 12 positions match TRBD1. Losses at the gene ends were 6 bases for V and 2 bases for J; bases not matched to a gene: 8. Germline loops: CDR1 DFQATT, CDR2 SNEGSKA (reference sequence). The CDR3 has 15 residues.

This chain links TRBV4-2 with TRBJ1-1, with D maybe TRBD1 (5 bases). V dropped 1 base and J dropped 1 base, with 10 bases sitting between them. CDR3 size: 15 residues. CDR1 is LGHNA, CDR2 YNFKEQ, per germline. CDR3 bases: TGTGCCAGCAGCCAAGGGTCAGGGTCGAACACTGAAGCTTTCTTT. It specifies CASSQGSGSNTEAFF.

The genes are TRBV28 and TRBJ2-3; 13 bases match TRBD2. CDR1 and CDR2 (germline): MDHEN, SYDVKM. V gave up 6 bases and J gave up 11 bases; unmatched junction bases: 11. The CDR3 sequence is 15 residues long. The CDR3 DNA follows: TGTGCCAGCAGGTCGCCGGGACTAGCGGGGACAAAGCAGTATTTT. Protein product: CASRSPGLAGTKQYF.

The chain recombines TRBV4-3 with TRBJ1-4, with 7 bases identical to TRBD1. The germline V gene encodes CDR1 LGHNA and CDR2 YSLEER. V lost 4 bases and J lost 8; bases outside the gene matches: 10. This CDR3 contains 15 residues. The CDR3 region has the DNA TGCGCCAGCAGCCCGACCGGGACAGTAGACGAAAAACTGTTTTTT. It is translated as CASSPTGTVDEKLFF.

This clonotype was seen many times. Relative to the germline gene, one junction end is altered; a read error may explain this. This sequence joins TRBV5-1 and TRBJ2-1, with D possibly being TRBD2 (6 bases). The germline CDR1 and CDR2 sequences are SGHRS and YFSETQ. The CDR3 is 13 amino acids. Here the CDR3 DNA reads TGTGCCAGCAGCTTAGGAGGGGACAATGAGCAGTTCTTC. This translates into CASSLGGDNEQFF.

In this sample, this clonotype turned up many times. The J gene is TRBJ2-1, the V gene TRBV6-2 or TRBV6-3, with 9 bases identical to TRBD2. CDR1 MNHEY and CDR2 SVGEGT come from the germline V gene. The CDR3 extends over 17 amino acids. V lost 0 bases, J lost 0 bases, and 3 bases stayed unmatched. CDR3 protein: CASSYSLAGFSYNEQFF. The DNA for the CDR3 is TGTGCCAGCAGTTACTCCCTAGCGGGGTTCTCCTACAATGAGCAGTTCTTC.

This clonotype was observed a handful of times. V gene TRBV12-3 or TRBV12-4 combines with J gene TRBJ1-1; TRBD1 matches at 9 bases. The CDR3 contains 15 residues. Losses at the gene ends were 4 bases for V and 4 bases for J; bases not matched to a gene: 7. CDR3 protein: CASSSQTGGTTEAFF. The CDR3, as DNA: TGTGCCAGCAGTTCGCAGACAGGGGGGACCACTGAAGCTTTCTTT.

The V gene is TRBV20-1, the J gene TRBJ2-5, with 10 bases lining up with TRBD1. This CDR3 spans 14 amino acids. Germline-derived CDR1 and CDR2 are DFQATT and SNEGSKA (reference sequence). Trimming took 6 bases from V and 4 from J; bases not matched to a gene: 8. The CDR3 DNA sequence: TGCAGTGCGACAGGGGGCTTAAGTATAGAGACCCAGTACTTC. Its translation is CSATGGLSIETQYF.

This clonotype was observed a few times. This chain links TRBV27 with TRBJ2-1; D remains unclear. The CDR3 is 17 residues long. Germline lookup yields CDR1 MNHEY and CDR2 SMNVEV (reference sequence). Trimming shortened V by 5 bases and J by 10 bases, and 27 bases separated the two germline ends. CDR3 DNA sequence: TGTGCCAGCAGTGAACCGCGATCGGCCTCGCCTGGGTTGGAGCAGTTCTTC. It codes for CASSEPRSASPGLEQFF.

The chain combines TRBV24-1 with TRBJ2-1; 8 bases map to TRBD1. The CDR3 totals 14 residues. V dropped 5 bases and J dropped 4; count of bases not matched to a gene: 3. Germline V gene sequence: CDR1 KGHDR, CDR2 SFDVKD. CDR3 sequence: CATSGQGIYNEQFF. In DNA, the CDR3 is TGTGCCACCAGTGGACAGGGGATTTACAATGAGCAGTTCTTC.

The chain couples TRBV20-1 to TRBJ2-7, with TRBD1 as a possible D gene (6 bases). CDR1 is DFQATT and CDR2 is SNEGSKA in the germline V gene (reference sequence). Trimming removed 4 bases from V and 4 bases from J, with 11 bases in between. The CDR3 covers 12 residues. The CDR3 DNA reads TGCAGTGCTATTAGACAGGCATACGAGCAGTACTTC. Encoded protein: CSAIRQAYEQYF.

This clonotype has ten or more counts. V and J are TRBV12-3 or TRBV12-4 and TRBJ2-3; TRBD2 matches 10 bases. The CDR3 has 15 residues. Trimming cost V 5 bases and J 2 bases; bases outside gene matches: 4. CDR3 bases: TGTGCCAGCAGTCTTAGCGGGGGGAACACAGATACGCAGTATTTT. It encodes CASSLSGGNTDTQYF.

Many counts were recorded for this clonotype. This chain links TRBV12-3 or TRBV12-4 with TRBJ2-2; D gene unclear. This CDR3 comprises 13 residues. Trimming stripped 2 bases from V and 4 bases from J, with 5 bases between. This CDR3 reads CASSLHSTGELFF. The CDR3 coding sequence is TGTGCCAGCAGTTTACACAGCACCGGGGAGCTGTTTTTT.

The table lists this clonotype with a few counts. This chain joins TRBV20-1 and TRBJ2-3; a weak D match, TRBD2 (5 bases). CDR1 DFQATT and CDR2 SNEGSKA come from the germline V gene (reference sequence). The CDR3 spans 14 residues. Trimming shortened V by 5 bases and J by 0 bases, and 12 bases separated the two germline ends. The CDR3 region is CSAFSSRSTDTQYF. CDR3 DNA: TGCAGTGCTTTTTCTAGCAGAAGCACAGATACGCAGTATTTT.

There are many counts of this clonotype. This sequence joins TRBV5-1 and TRBJ2-5; no firm D call. The CDR3 is 13 amino acids. The germline CDR1 and CDR2 sequences are SGHRS and YFSETQ. V was shortened by 0 bases and J by 0 bases, with 3 bases between the two germline ends. The CDR3 sequence is CASSLEYQETQYF. DNA for the CDR3: TGCGCCAGCAGCTTGGAATACCAAGAGACCCAGTACTTC. Filled out from reference TRBV5-1 and TRBJ2-5, the complete variable domain reads KAGVTQTPRYLIKTRGQQVTLSCSPISGHRSVSWYQQTPGQGLQFLFEYFSETQRNKGNFPGRFSGRQFSNSRSEMNVSTLELGDSALYLCASSLEYQETQYFGPGTRLLVL.

This clonotype was counted between two and nine times. V usage is TRBV28 and J usage is TRBJ1-2; TRBD1 matches at 7 bases. Germline V CDR1 and CDR2: MDHEN, SYDVKM. The V and J ends lost 8 bases and 2 bases, in that order; junction bases with no gene match: 5. This CDR3 region has 13 residues. The CDR3 loop reads CASWDSRNYGYTF. In DNA form, the CDR3 reads TGTGCCAGCTGGGACAGCAGGAACTATGGCTACACCTTC.

The chain links TRBV7-9 to TRBJ2-7; D ambiguous. Germline CDR1 SEHNR, CDR2 FQNEAQ (reference sequence). The CDR3 is 15 residues long. The V gene lost 2 bases and the J gene lost 0 bases, with 11 bases spanning the gap. The CDR3 here is CASSLSSVDSYEQYF. Here the CDR3 DNA reads TGTGCCAGCAGCTTATCCTCCGTAGACTCCTACGAGCAGTACTTC.

The chain links TRBV7-4 to TRBJ2-3, with D uncertain. The V end lost 3 bases, the J end lost 4 bases, and 17 bases lay between the germline ends. Germline V gives CDR1 SGHVT, CDR2 SQSDAQ. This CDR3 spans 16 amino acids. The CDR3 reads CASSFPLCRTPDTQYF. The CDR3 coding sequence is TGTGCCAGCAGCTTTCCCCTTTGCCGGACCCCAGATACGCAGTATTTT.

This chain joins TRBV5-6 and TRBJ2-5, with 8 bases matching TRBD1. The CDR3 is 19 amino acids. CDR1 and CDR2 from the germline V gene are SGHDT and YYEEEE. V shed 2 bases, J shed 5 bases, and the junction held 20 bases outside the gene matches. This chain's CDR3 is CASSLEGRAGGRSLETQYF. In nucleotides, the CDR3 is TGTGCCAGCAGCTTAGAAGGTCGGGCAGGGGGCAGATCCTTGGAGACCCAGTACTTC.

This clonotype has just a few counts. This chain links TRBV6-4 with TRBJ2-7, with D possibly being TRBD2 (5 bases). Between the trimmed V and J ends, which lost 2 bases and 5 bases, there was a span of 16 bases. There are 15 residues in the CDR3. The V gene's germline CDR1 is MRHNA and CDR2 SNTAGT. The CDR3 is CASSDLRLRTDEQYF. The CDR3 DNA is TGTGCCAGCAGTGACCTTAGGCTACGGACTGACGAGCAGTACTTC.

This clonotype appeared a few times. The chain links TRBV29-1 to TRBJ2-1, with 9 bases lining up with TRBD2. Germline CDR1 reads SQVTM; CDR2 reads ANQGSEA. This CDR3 has 14 amino acids. The J segment lost 2 bases and the V segment lost 5 bases, leaving 4 bases of the junction unmatched. The CDR3 region has the DNA TGCAGCGTTAGTAGCGGGAGTACCTACAATGAGCAGTTCTTC. Its protein product is CSVSSGSTYNEQFF.

V gene TRBV9 combines with J gene TRBJ2-1; 7 bases are shared with TRBD1. Per germline, CDR1 SGDLS and CDR2 YYNGEE. The CDR3 loop spans 15 amino acids. V trimming: 0 bases; J trimming: 8 bases; junction bases outside the gene matches: 8. The CDR3 here is CASSVGPDRVDEQFF. The DNA for the CDR3 is TGTGCCAGCAGCGTAGGGCCCGACAGGGTCGATGAGCAGTTCTTC.

The V call is TRBV25-1, the J call TRBJ2-2; perhaps TRBD2 as D (6 bases). The CDR3 covers 14 residues. Germline V gene sequence: CDR1 MGHDK, CDR2 SYGVNS. Deletions cut 8 bases from V and 5 bases from J, with 15 bases between. CDR3 region: CASETGLPTGELFF. In DNA, the CDR3 is TGTGCCAGCGAGACGGGACTCCCAACCGGGGAGCTGTTTTTT. The complete variable domain, with remaining parts taken from reference TRBV25-1 and TRBJ2-2, reads EADIYQTPRYLVIGTGKKITLECSQTMGHDKMYWYQQDPGMELHLIHYSYGVNSTEKGDLSSESTVSRIRTEHFPLTLESARPSHTSQYLCASETGLPTGELFFGEGSRLTVL.

This clonotype was detected many times. This chain uses TRBV11-1 with TRBJ2-1; 10 positions match TRBD2. With 6 bases clipped from V and 10 bases from J, the junction kept 12 bases outside the gene matches. The CDR3 length is 15 residues. The V gene's germline CDR1 is SGHAT and CDR2 FQDESV (reference sequence). Here the CDR3 DNA reads TGTGCCAGCAGTAGAAGTAGCGGGAGGTTCGAGGAGCAGTTCTTC. Amino acids: CASSRSSGRFEEQFF.

The CDR3 coding sequence is TGCAGTGCTAACGACAGACTAGCGGGGGTCACAGATACGCAGTATTTT. Amino acids: CSANDRLAGVTDTQYF. V usage is TRBV20-1 and J usage is TRBJ2-3, with TRBD2 identical over 12 bases. J lost 2 bases, V lost 4 bases, and 7 bases had no gene match. The CDR3 sequence is 16 residues long. Per germline, CDR1 DFQATT and CDR2 SNEGSKA (reference sequence).